Detailed here is one TCR beta chain. Its antigen is unknown. This record belongs to a study of CD8 T cells in ankylosing spondylitis. Notes on the study in general: Earlier studies detected some motif variants in reactive arthritis synovial fluid and blood.

TCRdb fed the 5' RACE reads into MiXCR, producing one record per CDR3 protein. The repertoire includes about 250,000 distinct CDR3 sequences, roughly a quarter of them detected once, and around 0.58% sits in the top ten. V was pared by 4 bases and J by 7 bases, with 12 bases of the junction left unmatched. This CDR3 has 16 amino acids. The germline CDR1 and CDR2 sequences are SGHVS and FNYEAQ. The chain recombines TRBV7-6 with TRBJ2-7, with TRBD1 matching over 11 bases. The sample consisted of blood, either unsorted or a sorted T cell fraction (not recorded which). The origin of this receptor is a male donor with ankylosing spondylitis or in good health (not recorded which). In nucleotides, the CDR3 is TGTGCCAGCAGCTCCATTCACGGGACAGGGGGATGGGAGCAGTACTTC. Translated: CASSSIHGTGGWEQYF.